These T cell receptor beta chains were read from a single sample in a study of identifying expanded T cells in peripheral blood. This table comes from immunoSEQ multiplex PCR, and its TCRdb copy is limited to in-frame clones, with some not included. The sample has 70,000 or so clones, about 90% seen once. Material: blood. The receptors derive from a person between 18 and 75 years old in good health. The CDR3 runs from the conserved cysteine through the conserved F or W. The D gene is left open where the match is weak. Only some rows state a clone size, as once, few, many or a class for expanded clones.

abundance: NA
j_gene: TRBJ2-7
v_gene: TRBV11-2
d_gene: TRBD2
CDR3nt: TGTGCCAGCAGCCTACGTCCGTCTAGCGGGAGCGAGCAGTACTTC
CDR3aa: CASSLRPSSGSEQYF

abundance: once
j_gene: TRBJ1-4
v_gene: TRBV28
d_gene: TRBD1
CDR3nt: TGTGCCAGCAGTTTCAGTCCCGGGACAGGCTACACAACTAATGAAAAACTGTTTTTT
CDR3aa: CASSFSPGTGYTTNEKLFF

abundance: NA
j_gene: TRBJ2-3
v_gene: TRBV7-3
d_gene: TRBD2
CDR3nt: TGTGCCAGCAGCCAGCTAGCGGGAGGTAGCACAGATACGCAGTATTTT
CDR3aa: CASSQLAGGSTDTQYF

abundance: NA
j_gene: TRBJ2-1
v_gene: TRBV6-5
d_gene: TRBD2
CDR3nt: TGTGCCAGCAGTCAATACCCAAGGACTAGCCCGTTCTTC
CDR3aa: CASSQYPRTSPFF

abundance: NA
j_gene: TRBJ1-5
v_gene: TRBV19
d_gene: NA
CDR3nt: TGTGCCAGTAGTATAGGAGGGAATCAGCCCCAGCATTTT
CDR3aa: CASSIGGNQPQHF

abundance: NA
j_gene: TRBJ2-3
v_gene: TRBV7-7
d_gene: TRBD2
CDR3nt: TGTGCTAGCAGCTTAGCCCCTAGGCTAGCGGGGGGCCTAGATACGCAGTATTTT
CDR3aa: CASSLAPRLAGGLDTQYF

abundance: NA
j_gene: TRBJ1-4
v_gene: TRBV28
d_gene: TRBD1
CDR3nt: TGTGCCAGCAGTCTCCCCCGGCAGGGACAGGGTACCGAAAAACTGTTTTTT
CDR3aa: CASSLPRQGQGTEKLFF

abundance: NA
j_gene: TRBJ2-7
v_gene: TRBV14
d_gene: NA
CDR3nt: TGTGCCAGCAGCCAAAGAGGGAGAGGCTACGAGCAGTACTTC
CDR3aa: CASSQRGRGYEQYF

abundance: NA
j_gene: TRBJ2-5
v_gene: TRBV7-3
d_gene: TRBD1
CDR3nt: TGTGCCAGCAGCCCTACAGGGGCCCAAGAGACCCAGTACTTC
CDR3aa: CASSPTGAQETQYF

abundance: NA
j_gene: TRBJ1-2
v_gene: TRBV18
d_gene: TRBD1
CDR3nt: TGTGCCAGCTCTACAGGGGTACTGAACTATGGCTACACCTTC
CDR3aa: CASSTGVLNYGYTF

abundance: NA
j_gene: TRBJ1-2
v_gene: TRBV29-1
d_gene: NA
CDR3nt: TGCAGCGTTGAATCTGGCTGGGGGGGGCTGAATGGCTACACCTTC
CDR3aa: CSVESGWGGLNGYTF

abundance: NA
j_gene: TRBJ2-6
v_gene: TRBV18
d_gene: NA
CDR3nt: TGTGCCAGCTCAGCCGGGGGTCCCGGGGCCAACGTCCTGACTTTC
CDR3aa: CASSAGGPGANVLTF

abundance: NA
j_gene: TRBJ2-7
v_gene: TRBV7-3
d_gene: NA
CDR3nt: TGTGCCAGCAGCCCCAGCCCCGGGCAGCTCGAGCAGTACTTC
CDR3aa: CASSPSPGQLEQYF

abundance: NA
j_gene: TRBJ2-5
v_gene: TRBV19
d_gene: NA
CDR3nt: TGTGCCAGTAGCTTGGGAGGCGGGGTGGAGACCCAGTACTTC
CDR3aa: CASSLGGGVETQYF

abundance: NA
j_gene: TRBJ2-1
v_gene: TRBV6-1
d_gene: NA
CDR3nt: TGTGCCAGCAGTGAAGCGAACAGGGTTGCCTACAATGAGCAGTTCTTC
CDR3aa: CASSEANRVAYNEQFF

abundance: NA
j_gene: TRBJ2-1
v_gene: TRBV9
d_gene: TRBD2
CDR3nt: TGTGCCAGCAGCTTAGGGTCGGGACTAGCGGGAAACAATGAGCAGTTCTTC
CDR3aa: CASSLGSGLAGNNEQFF

abundance: NA
j_gene: TRBJ1-4
v_gene: TRBV6-6
d_gene: NA
CDR3nt: TGTGCCAGCAGTGGACAGTTTAATGAAAAACTGTTTTTT
CDR3aa: CASSGQFNEKLFF

abundance: once
j_gene: TRBJ2-3
v_gene: TRBV28
d_gene: NA
CDR3nt: TGTGCCATTCACGGGGGGCCCAGCACAGATACGCAGTATTTT
CDR3aa: CAIHGGPSTDTQYF

abundance: NA
j_gene: TRBJ2-7
v_gene: TRBV5-5
d_gene: TRBD2
CDR3nt: TGTGCCAGCAGCCTTGGGACTATCGGAGAGCAGTACTTC
CDR3aa: CASSLGTIGEQYF

abundance: NA
j_gene: TRBJ1-2
v_gene: TRBV6-5
d_gene: NA
CDR3nt: TGTGCCAGCAGTTACGCGGGGGTGAACTACACCTTC
CDR3aa: CASSYAGVNYTF

abundance: once
j_gene: TRBJ1-2
v_gene: TRBV5-1
d_gene: NA
CDR3nt: TGCGCCAGCAGGGATACAGGTTCTTCTAACTATGGCTACACCTTC
CDR3aa: CASRDTGSSNYGYTF

abundance: NA
j_gene: TRBJ2-7
v_gene: TRBV7-6
d_gene: TRBD2
CDR3nt: TGTGCCAGCAGCTTAGGGGGTAGCGGGAGTTTCAACGAGCAGTACTTC
CDR3aa: CASSLGGSGSFNEQYF

abundance: NA
j_gene: TRBJ1-2
v_gene: TRBV6-4
d_gene: NA
CDR3nt: TGTGCCAGCAGTGACTCGTCCAGGGCGAGTGGCTACACCTTC
CDR3aa: CASSDSSRASGYTF

abundance: NA
j_gene: TRBJ2-5
v_gene: TRBV25-1
d_gene: NA
CDR3nt: TGTGCCAGCAGTGATGATCGCAGGGAAGAGACCCAGTACTTC
CDR3aa: CASSDDRREETQYF

abundance: NA
j_gene: TRBJ1-5
v_gene: TRBV5-7
d_gene: NA
CDR3nt: TGTGCCAGCAGGCCCTGGAAAAGGCGGAATCAGCCCCAGCATTTT
CDR3aa: CASRPWKRRNQPQHF

abundance: NA
j_gene: TRBJ2-5
v_gene: TRBV6-6
d_gene: TRBD2
CDR3nt: TGTGCCAGCAGTCATAATAGCGGGAGGGCCAGGGAGACCCAGTACTTC
CDR3aa: CASSHNSGRARETQYF

abundance: NA
j_gene: TRBJ2-7
v_gene: TRBV19
d_gene: TRBD1
CDR3nt: TGTGCCTCAAAAAGGGAGGACAGGGGGTATCCCGAGCAGTACTTC
CDR3aa: CASKREDRGYPEQYF

abundance: NA
j_gene: TRBJ1-3
v_gene: TRBV4-3
d_gene: TRBD1
CDR3nt: TGCGCCAGCAGCCAATTACAGGGGTTTCCTGGAAACACCATATATTTT
CDR3aa: CASSQLQGFPGNTIYF

abundance: few
j_gene: TRBJ2-7
v_gene: TRBV19
d_gene: NA
CDR3nt: TGTGCCAGTAGTATAGTCCTGGGAACCTACGAGCAGTACTTC
CDR3aa: CASSIVLGTYEQYF

abundance: NA
j_gene: TRBJ2-7
v_gene: TRBV4-2
d_gene: NA
CDR3nt: TGTGCCAGCAGCCCCGAGTCCAGACCCTACGAGCAGTACTTC
CDR3aa: CASSPESRPYEQYF

abundance: NA
j_gene: TRBJ2-3
v_gene: TRBV28
d_gene: NA
CDR3nt: TGTGCCAGCAGTTTGTACACAGATACGCAGTATTTT
CDR3aa: CASSLYTDTQYF

abundance: few
j_gene: TRBJ1-1
v_gene: TRBV29-1
d_gene: TRBD1
CDR3nt: TGCAGCGGGGGACAGTTGGACACTGAAGCTTTCTTT
CDR3aa: CSGGQLDTEAFF

abundance: NA
j_gene: TRBJ2-7
v_gene: TRBV7-2
d_gene: TRBD2
CDR3nt: TGTGCCAGCAGCTCCCTAGCGGGGGTCTACGAGCAGTACTTC
CDR3aa: CASSSLAGVYEQYF

abundance: NA
j_gene: TRBJ1-3
v_gene: TRBV28
d_gene: NA
CDR3nt: TGTGCCAGCAGTTTGGGGGGATCTGGAAACACCATATATTTT
CDR3aa: CASSLGGSGNTIYF